Detailed here is one T cell receptor beta chain. Its antigen is still unknown. This entry is derived from a study of CD8 T cells in Susac syndrome. CDR3 length: 16 amino acids. In germline, CDR1 is SGDLS, CDR2 YYNGEE. Losses at the gene ends were 0 bases for V and 4 bases for J; bases not matched to a gene: 8. RNA totalling about 0.45 to 1 ug underwent reverse transcription with random hexamers. TCRdb reprocessed the immunoSEQ multiplex PCR reads with MiXCR, giving one entry per CDR3 protein. The sample records 200,000 to 300,000 distinct CDR3 sequences, almost 97% being singletons. Study-wide results and caveats: When the CD4+ T cell repertoires of patients with Susac syndrome were examined, they did not show any clonal expansion.

The sequencing input was CD4+ T cells from PBMCs. The receptor was isolated from a human donor with Susac syndrome. V gene TRBV9 combines with J gene TRBJ2-3; 7 bases match TRBD2. CDR3 bases: TGTGCCAGCAGCGTAGTGGGAGGGAGGGACCCAGATACGCAGTATTTT. Translation: CASSVVGGRDPDTQYF.